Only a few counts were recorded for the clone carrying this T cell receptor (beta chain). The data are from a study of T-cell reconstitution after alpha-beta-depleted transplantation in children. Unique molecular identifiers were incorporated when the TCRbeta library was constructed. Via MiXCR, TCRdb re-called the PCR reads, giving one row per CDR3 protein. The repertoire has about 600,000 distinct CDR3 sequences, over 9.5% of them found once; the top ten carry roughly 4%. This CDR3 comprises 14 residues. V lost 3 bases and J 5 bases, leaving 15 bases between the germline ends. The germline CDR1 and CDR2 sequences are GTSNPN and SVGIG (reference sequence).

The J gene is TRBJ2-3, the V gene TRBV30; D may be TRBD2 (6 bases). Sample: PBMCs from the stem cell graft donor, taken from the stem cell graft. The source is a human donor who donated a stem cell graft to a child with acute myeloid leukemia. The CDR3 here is CAWRTIREIDTQYF. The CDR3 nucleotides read TGTGCCTGGAGAACTATCCGGGAGATAGATACGCAGTATTTT.